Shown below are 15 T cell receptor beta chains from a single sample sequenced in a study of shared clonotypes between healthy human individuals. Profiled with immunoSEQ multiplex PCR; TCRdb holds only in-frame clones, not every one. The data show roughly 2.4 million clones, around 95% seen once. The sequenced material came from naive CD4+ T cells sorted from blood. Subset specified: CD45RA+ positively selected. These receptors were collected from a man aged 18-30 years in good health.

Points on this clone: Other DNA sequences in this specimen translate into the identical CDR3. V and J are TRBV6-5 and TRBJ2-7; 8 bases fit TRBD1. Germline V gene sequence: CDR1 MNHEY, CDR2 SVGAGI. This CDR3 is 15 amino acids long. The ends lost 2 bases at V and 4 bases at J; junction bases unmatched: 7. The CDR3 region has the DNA TGTGCCAGCAGTTACGCCGGGACAGGAGAATACGAGCAGTACTTC. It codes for CASSYAGTGEYEQYF.

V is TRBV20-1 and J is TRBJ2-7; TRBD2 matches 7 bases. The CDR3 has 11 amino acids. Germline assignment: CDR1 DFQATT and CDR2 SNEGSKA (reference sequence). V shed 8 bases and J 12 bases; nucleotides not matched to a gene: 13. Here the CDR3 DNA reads TGCAGTTTCGTTTCGGGCGGGAGCATGTACTTC. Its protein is CSFVSGGSMYF.

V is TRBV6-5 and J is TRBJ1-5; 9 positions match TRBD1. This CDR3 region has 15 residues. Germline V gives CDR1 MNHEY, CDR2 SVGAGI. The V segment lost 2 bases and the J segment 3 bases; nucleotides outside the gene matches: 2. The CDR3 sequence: CASSYGTGHNQPQHF. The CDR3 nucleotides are TGTGCCAGCAGTTACGGGACAGGGCACAATCAGCCCCAGCATTTT.

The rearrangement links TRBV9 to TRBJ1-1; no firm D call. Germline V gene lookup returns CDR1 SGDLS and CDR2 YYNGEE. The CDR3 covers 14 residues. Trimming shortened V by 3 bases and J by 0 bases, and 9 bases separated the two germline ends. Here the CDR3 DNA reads TGTGCCAGCAGCGCCGCGGGGTTGAACACTGAAGCTTTCTTT. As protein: CASSAAGLNTEAFF.

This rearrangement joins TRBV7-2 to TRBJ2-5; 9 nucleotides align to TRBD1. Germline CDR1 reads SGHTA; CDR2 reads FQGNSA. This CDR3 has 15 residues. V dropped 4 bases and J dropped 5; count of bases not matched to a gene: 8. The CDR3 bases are TGTGCCAGCAGCTCCCAACAGGGGGCCGGTGAGACCCAGTACTTC. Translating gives CASSSQQGAGETQYF.

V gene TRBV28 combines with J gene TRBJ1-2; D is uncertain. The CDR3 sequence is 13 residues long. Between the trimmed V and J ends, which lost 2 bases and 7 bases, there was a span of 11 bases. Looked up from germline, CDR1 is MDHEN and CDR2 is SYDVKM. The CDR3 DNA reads TGTGCCAGCAGTTTAATCGGGTCGGGTGGCTACACCTTC. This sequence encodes CASSLIGSGGYTF.

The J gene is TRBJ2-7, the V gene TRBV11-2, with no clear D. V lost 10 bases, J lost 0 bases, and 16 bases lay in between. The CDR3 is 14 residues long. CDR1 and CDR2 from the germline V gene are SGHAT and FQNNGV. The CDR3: CATRPLLTSYEQYF. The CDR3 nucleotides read TGTGCCACCCGACCGCTATTGACCTCCTACGAGCAGTACTTC. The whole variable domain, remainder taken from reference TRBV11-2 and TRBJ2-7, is EAGVAQSPRYKIIEKRQSVAFWCNPISGHATLYWYQQILGQGPKLLIQFQNNGVVDDSQLPKDRFSAERLKGVDSTLKIQPAKLEDSAVYLCATRPLLTSYEQYFGPGTRLTVT.

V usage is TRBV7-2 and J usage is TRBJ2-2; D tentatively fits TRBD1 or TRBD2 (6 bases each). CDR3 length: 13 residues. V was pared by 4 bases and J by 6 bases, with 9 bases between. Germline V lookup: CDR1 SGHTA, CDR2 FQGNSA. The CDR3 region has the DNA TGTGCCAGCAGCTCGGGGGCGGCCGGGGAGCTGTTTTTT. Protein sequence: CASSSGAAGELFF.

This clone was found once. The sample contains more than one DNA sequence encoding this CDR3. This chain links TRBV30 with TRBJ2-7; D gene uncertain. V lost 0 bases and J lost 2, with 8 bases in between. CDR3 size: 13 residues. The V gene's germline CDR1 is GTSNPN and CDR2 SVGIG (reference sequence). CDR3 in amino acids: CAWSVPGAYEQYF. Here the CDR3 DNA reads TGTGCCTGGAGTGTACCTGGCGCCTACGAGCAGTACTTC.

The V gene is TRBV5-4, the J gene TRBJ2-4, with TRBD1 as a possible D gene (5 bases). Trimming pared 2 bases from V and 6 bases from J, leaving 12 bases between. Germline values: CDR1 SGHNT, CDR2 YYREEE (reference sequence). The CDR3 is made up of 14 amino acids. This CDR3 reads CASSFGQGGNIQYF. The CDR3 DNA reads TGTGCCAGCAGCTTCGGGCAGGGTGGAAACATTCAGTACTTC.

CDR3 sequence reads: CAWSVGQHTDTQYF. DNA of the CDR3: TGTGCCTGGAGTGTAGGCCAGCACACAGATACGCAGTATTTT. The V and J genes are TRBV30 and TRBJ2-3; D unclear. The CDR3 length is 14 residues. V shed 0 bases and J shed 2 bases, with 9 bases lying between them. The germline V gene encodes CDR1 GTSNPN and CDR2 SVGIG (reference sequence).

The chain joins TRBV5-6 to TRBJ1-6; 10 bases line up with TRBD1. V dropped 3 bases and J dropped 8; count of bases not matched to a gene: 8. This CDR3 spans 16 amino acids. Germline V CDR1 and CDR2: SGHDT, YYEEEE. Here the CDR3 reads CASSSQTGTGDSPLHF. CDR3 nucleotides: TGTGCCAGCAGCTCTCAGACCGGGACAGGGGATTCACCCCTCCACTTT.

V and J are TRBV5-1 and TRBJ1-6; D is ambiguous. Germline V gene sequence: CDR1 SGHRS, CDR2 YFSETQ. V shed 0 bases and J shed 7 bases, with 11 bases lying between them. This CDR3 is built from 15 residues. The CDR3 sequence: CASSLGSARNSPLHF. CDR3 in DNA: TGCGCCAGCAGCTTGGGGAGTGCGCGGAATTCACCCCTCCACTTT.

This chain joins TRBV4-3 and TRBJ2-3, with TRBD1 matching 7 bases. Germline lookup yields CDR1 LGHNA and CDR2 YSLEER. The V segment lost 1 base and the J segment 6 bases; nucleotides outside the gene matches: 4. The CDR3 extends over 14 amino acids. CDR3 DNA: TGCGCCAGCAGCCAAGGACTGGACAGGGATACGCAGTATTTT. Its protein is CASSQGLDRDTQYF.

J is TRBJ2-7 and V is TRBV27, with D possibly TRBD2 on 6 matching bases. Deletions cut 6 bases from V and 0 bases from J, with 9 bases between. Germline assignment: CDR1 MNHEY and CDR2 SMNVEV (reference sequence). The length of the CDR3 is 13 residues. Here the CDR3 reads CASSWGVSYEQYF. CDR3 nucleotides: TGTGCCAGCAGCTGGGGGGTCTCCTACGAGCAGTACTTC.